The clone carrying this T cell receptor (beta chain) was seen a few times. The sample comes from a study of T cells in Graves' hyperthyroidism and ophthalmopathy. The ends lost 0 bases at V and 3 bases at J; junction bases unmatched: 4. CDR3 length equals 15 residues. Germline V gives CDR1 LNHNV, CDR2 YYDKDF (reference sequence). Amplified TCR beta CDR3 regions derived from RNA transcripts. The HTBI set primed first-round TCR CDR3 RT-PCR. TCRdb analysed the multiplex PCR reads with MiXCR anew, one entry per CDR3 protein. The sample records a few hundred thousand distinct CDR3 sequences, 15% to 19% being singletons.

The sequence derives from a woman aged 30 to 39 with Graves' hyperthyroidism. Sequencing was performed on blood. The chain links TRBV15 to TRBJ1-1; TRBD1 agrees at 7 bases. CDR3 amino acids: CATSREGTGDTEAFF. Written as DNA, the CDR3 is TGTGCCACCAGCAGAGAAGGTACAGGGGACACTGAAGCTTTCTTT.